This is a list of T cell receptor beta chains from one sample in a study of beta chain features in type 1 diabetes. Assay used: immunoSEQ multiplex PCR; TCRdb lists only in-frame clones, some missing. The sample carries 600,000 or so clones, over 10% recorded once. The sequenced sample consisted of naive CD4+ T cells from blood. All receptors come from a man aged 25 to 40 with type 1 diabetes. Both conserved end residues are part of each CDR3.

CDR3aa | v_gene
CASSTGGNPYEQYF | TRBV6-5
CASGTWTGQETQYF | TRBV12-5
CASSLHFSTNEKLFF | TRBV27
CASSLRGQDLNEQFF | TRBV7-3
CAWSVRRGYTF | TRBV30
CASSLYGDLETQYF | TRBV7-2
CASIEPPVTGELFF | TRBV7-2
CSAPGQGVHEQYF | TRBV29-1
CASSLEGGGSNQPQHF | TRBV7-2
CASSQGTESNEKLFF | TRBV14
CASSTEGPWGGEQFF | TRBV11-3
CASMRGSGANTGELFF | TRBV5-1
CASSLVPGQETQYF | TRBV5-1